This entry lists 20 T cell receptor beta chains sequenced from one sample in a study of CD8+ T cells in alopecia areata. The authors extracted RNA and reverse transcribed it into cDNA as the sequencing template. Measured with immunoSEQ multiplex PCR; TCRdb has only the in-frame clones, and not every one. The sample shows 100,000 to 150,000 clones, about 49% of them seen only once. This sample comprised CD8+ T cells sorted from blood, obtained at week 0. All receptors derive from a human donor with alopecia areata.

This chain connects TRBV30 to TRBJ1-1; the D gene is possibly TRBD1 (5 bases). V lost 0 bases, J lost 7 bases, and 9 bases lay in between. Per the germline V gene, CDR1 is GTSNPN and CDR2 is SVGIG (reference sequence). This CDR3 has 12 amino acids. Written as DNA, the CDR3 is TGTGCCTGGAGTGTACAGGCCTTTGAAGCTTTCTTT. Translated: CAWSVQAFEAFF.

In its sample, this clone was seen a few times. The J gene is TRBJ1-1, the V gene TRBV29-1; unclear D gene. This CDR3 spans 13 amino acids. Germline V gene sequence: CDR1 SQVTM, CDR2 ANQGSEA. V lost 8 bases and J 3 bases, leaving 16 bases between the germline ends. CDR3 DNA: TGCAGCCCCAGGAGGGTTCTGGACACTGAAGCTTTCTTT. Protein product: CSPRRVLDTEAFF.

V is TRBV13 and J is TRBJ1-2; D may be TRBD1 (6 bases). V lost 1 base to trimming and J lost 4 bases, with 13 bases between them. Germline values: CDR1 PRHDT, CDR2 FYEKMQ (reference sequence). The CDR3 has 15 residues. The CDR3: CASSLEGEFFYGYTF. The CDR3 DNA is TGTGCCAGCAGCTTAGAGGGGGAATTCTTCTATGGCTACACCTTC.

This chain links TRBV4-1 with TRBJ1-1; a weak D match, TRBD1 (5 bases). Looked up from germline, CDR1 is MGHRA and CDR2 is YSYEKL. Trimming pared 8 bases from V and 7 bases from J, leaving 11 bases between. CDR3 length equals 11 residues. The CDR3 DNA reads TGCGCCAGCGTGGGGCAGCTTGAAGCTTTCTTT. It codes for CASVGQLEAFF.

This clone has more than one count but fewer than ten. V usage is TRBV14 and J usage is TRBJ2-5; D may be TRBD2 (5 bases). Between the trimmed V and J ends, which lost 1 base and 3 bases, there was a span of 12 bases. This CDR3 has 15 residues. In germline, CDR1 is SGHDN, CDR2 FVKESK. The CDR3: CASSQGRLGEETQYF. The DNA for the CDR3 is TGTGCCAGCAGCCAAGGAAGGCTCGGGGAAGAGACCCAGTACTTC. Complete variable domain (other parts from reference TRBV14 and TRBJ2-5): EAGVTQFPSHSVIEKGQTVTLRCDPISGHDNLYWYRRVMGKEIKFLLHFVKESKQDESGMPNNRFLAERTGGTYSTLKVQPAELEDSGVYFCASSQGRLGEETQYFGPGTRLLVL.

This sequence joins TRBV7-9 and TRBJ2-5; 10 nucleotides match TRBD1. J was trimmed by 5 bases and V by 7 bases; bases with no gene match: 4. CDR3 length: 13 residues. CDR1 is SEHNR and CDR2 is FQNEAQ in the germline V gene (reference sequence). CDR3 in amino acids: CASNPGQGETQYF. In DNA, the CDR3 is TGTGCCAGCAATCCGGGACAGGGGGAGACCCAGTACTTC.

Ten or more counts support this clone. The chain links TRBV9 to TRBJ2-3; 7 bases map to TRBD2. Germline V gene sequence: CDR1 SGDLS, CDR2 YYNGEE. V was pared by 0 bases and J by 2 bases, with 9 bases of the junction left unmatched. CDR3 length: 17 residues. In DNA form, the CDR3 reads TGTGCCAGCAGCGTAGCTACGGCTAGCGGTGACACAGATACGCAGTATTTT. Its translation is CASSVATASGDTDTQYF.

This chain uses TRBV9 with TRBJ2-3; 10 positions agree with TRBD2. The junction had 1 base not matched to a gene; V was cut back by 3 bases and J by 0 bases. The CDR3 totals 15 residues. The germline V gene has CDR1 SGDLS and CDR2 YYNGEE. This chain's CDR3 is CASSGTSGSTDTQYF. CDR3 nucleotide sequence: TGTGCCAGCAGCGGGACTAGCGGTAGCACAGATACGCAGTATTTT.

V is TRBV30 and J is TRBJ1-1, with 7 bases fitting TRBD1. After removal of 4 bases from V and 0 bases from J, the junction contained 8 bases not matched to a gene. Germline-derived CDR1 and CDR2 are GTSNPN and SVGIG (reference sequence). CDR3 length equals 15 residues. The CDR3 DNA reads TGTGCCTGGACGGCGGGGACAGAGATGAACACTGAAGCTTTCTTT. Its translation: CAWTAGTEMNTEAFF.

This clone was seen a handful of times. The chain combines TRBV7-9 with TRBJ2-1; possible D gene TRBD2, 6 bases. Per the germline V gene, CDR1 is SEHNR and CDR2 is FQNEAQ (reference sequence). There are 16 residues in the CDR3. Deletions cut 0 bases from V and 1 base from J, with 10 bases between. This chain's CDR3 is CASSLAGTSSYNEQFF. In nucleotides, the CDR3 is TGTGCCAGCAGCTTAGCCGGGACTTCTTCCTACAATGAGCAGTTCTTC.

V and J are TRBV5-1 and TRBJ1-1; tentatively, D is TRBD1 (5 bases). The CDR3 contains 14 residues. Germline V CDR1 and CDR2: SGHRS, YFSETQ. Trimming cost V 4 bases and J 5 bases, with 15 bases left between them. CDR3 sequence: CASSPDRKGTEAFF. The CDR3 bases are TGCGCCAGCAGCCCTGACCGAAAGGGGACTGAAGCTTTCTTT. Complete variable domain (other parts from reference TRBV5-1 and TRBJ1-1): KAGVTQTPRYLIKTRGQQVTLSCSPISGHRSVSWYQQTPGQGLQFLFEYFSETQRNKGNFPGRFSGRQFSNSRSEMNVSTLELGDSALYLCASSPDRKGTEAFFGQGTRLTVV.

This rearrangement joins TRBV10-3 to TRBJ2-6, with D uncertain. The V gene lost 1 base and the J gene lost 0 bases, with 7 bases spanning the gap. This CDR3 spans 16 amino acids. Germline V gene lookup returns CDR1 ENHRY and CDR2 SYGVKD. The CDR3 sequence: CAISELPFSGANVLTF. The CDR3 region has the DNA TGTGCCATCAGTGAGTTACCGTTCTCTGGGGCCAACGTCCTGACTTTC.

This clone appeared a few times. The chain joins TRBV15 to TRBJ1-5; D not resolved. There are 14 residues in the CDR3. Germline values: CDR1 LNHNV, CDR2 YYDKDF (reference sequence). V shed 0 bases and J shed 9 bases, with 12 bases lying between them. The CDR3 bases are TGTGCCACCAGCAGAGATCGTATGGGATGGCCCCAGCATTTT. Residues: CATSRDRMGWPQHF.

This clone was detected ten times or more. V is TRBV7-2 and J is TRBJ1-1, with D hard to call. The V and J ends lost 2 bases and 1 base respectively, with 5 bases between them. CDR3 length: 13 residues. Germline assignment: CDR1 SGHTA and CDR2 FQGNSA. CDR3 region: CASSLMGNTEAFF. The CDR3 DNA is TGTGCCAGCAGCTTAATGGGGAACACTGAAGCTTTCTTT.

The chain combines TRBV30 with TRBJ1-6; D unclear. CDR1 and CDR2 (germline): GTSNPN, SVGIG (reference sequence). V gave up 4 bases and J gave up 8 bases, with 12 bases separating them. This CDR3 contains 13 residues. CDR3 sequence (DNA): TGTGCCTGGACGCTAGTCCCGGATTCACCCCTCCACTTT. This encodes CAWTLVPDSPLHF.

This rearrangement joins TRBV2 to TRBJ2-1, with 11 nucleotides matching TRBD2. J lost 1 base, V lost 5 bases, and 7 bases had no gene match. This CDR3 contains 17 residues. Germline CDR1 and CDR2: SNHLY and FYNNEI. CDR3 loop: CASSSGLAGGSYNEQFF. For the CDR3, the DNA is TGTGCCAGCAGTTCGGGGCTAGCGGGGGGATCCTACAATGAGCAGTTCTTC.

This clone showed up many times. V usage is TRBV19 and J usage is TRBJ1-5; D gene uncertain. Trimming stripped 5 bases from V and 0 bases from J, with 14 bases between. Germline-derived CDR1 and CDR2 are LNHDA and SQIVND (reference sequence). This CDR3 has 16 amino acids. CDR3 protein: CASSFAAQYSNQPQHF. In DNA form, the CDR3 reads TGTGCCAGTAGTTTTGCCGCACAGTATAGCAATCAGCCCCAGCATTTT.

The V call is TRBV7-2, the J call TRBJ1-6; unclear D gene. This CDR3 contains 13 residues. Germline V gene lookup returns CDR1 SGHTA and CDR2 FQGNSA. Trimming took 3 bases from V and 13 from J, leaving 13 bases between them. CDR3 in DNA: TGTGCCAGCAGCTTCCAAGAATTTTCGCCCCTCCACTTT. Protein: CASSFQEFSPLHF.

The V call is TRBV4-3, the J call TRBJ2-7; the D is unclear. Germline V gene sequence: CDR1 LGHNA, CDR2 YSLEER. This CDR3 is 14 amino acids long. Trimming took off 1 base at V and 6 bases at J, with 13 bases between the two ends. The chain's CDR3 is CASSQGVLLGEQYF. For the CDR3, the DNA is TGCGCCAGCAGCCAAGGGGTTTTATTAGGCGAGCAGTACTTC.

The chain employs TRBV6-4 and TRBJ2-2; D call uncertain. Trimming cost V 2 bases and J 6 bases, with 7 bases left between them. Germline values: CDR1 MRHNA, CDR2 SNTAGT. The CDR3 runs 13 residues. The CDR3 protein is CASSDTAAGELFF. CDR3 DNA: TGTGCCAGCAGTGACACCGCTGCCGGGGAGCTGTTTTTT.